Reported below is one T cell receptor beta chain. Its antigen is unidentified. An end of the junction differs from the germline gene, which may be a read error. Alongside a J-beta primer mix, a sample-barcoded 5' primer served in a second PCR lasting roughly 6 to 11 cycles. TCRdb reprocessed the 5' RACE reads via MiXCR and lists one record per CDR3 protein. The sample includes 580,000 or so distinct CDR3 sequences, roughly 43% of them seen just once. Investigators took around 10 milliliters of peripheral blood from every donor. The entry originates in a study of blood T cells in healthy people across ages. Broader study findings: Among T cells, TCR beta diversity per million cells dropped roughly linearly as age rose. Leaving the PBMCs unsorted stopped any conclusive comparison of naive versus antigen-experienced cells. TCR beta diversity was tightly associated with the proportion of naive T cells.

The CDR3 has 15 amino acids. The germline V gene has CDR1 SGHAT and CDR2 FQNNGV. The rearrangement joins TRBV11-2 to TRBJ2-1, with D possibly being TRBD2 (6 bases). The clonotype comes from an elderly man in good health. The sequenced material came from blood. The CDR3 is CASSDGAGTYSEQFF. The DNA of the CDR3 is TGTGCCAGCAGCGACGGAGCCGGGACTTACAGTGAGCAGTTCTTC.